The 29 T cell receptor beta chains below were found in one sample sequenced in a study of cytomegalovirus exposure and HLA in healthy donors. PCR was performed using 60 Vbeta and 13 Jbeta primers. Here immunoSEQ multiplex PCR was the method, and the copy in TCRdb shows in-frame clones only, minus some. The sample records 95,000 to 150,000 clones, around 76% being singletons. What was sequenced was PBMCs. The receptor source for this set is a woman aged 55 to 70 in good health and CMV-seropositive.

The V call is TRBV25-1, the J call TRBJ2-7, with D unclear. Deletions cut 0 bases from V and 2 bases from J, with 8 bases between. CDR3 length: 14 amino acids. Germline values: CDR1 MGHDK, CDR2 SYGVNS. The CDR3 loop is CASSEYPHPYEQYF. DNA for the CDR3: TGTGCCAGCAGTGAATACCCACATCCCTACGAGCAGTACTTC.

The CDR3 is CASSQDNVPLFAEQYF. The CDR3 bases are TGCGCCAGCAGCCAAGATAACGTTCCGCTATTTGCCGAGCAGTACTTC. The J gene is TRBJ2-7, the V gene TRBV4-1; no clear D. V was cut by 0 bases and J by 6 bases, with 18 bases left in between. CDR3 length equals 16 residues. From germline, CDR1 is MGHRA and CDR2 YSYEKL.

The rearrangement joins TRBV6-5 to TRBJ1-3, with TRBD1 matching over 7 bases. Unmatched junction bases numbered 5, after V lost 5 bases and J lost 4 bases. CDR3 size: 14 residues. In germline, CDR1 is MNHEY, CDR2 SVGAGI. CDR3 in amino acids: CASSRQGGGNTIYF. The CDR3 DNA reads as TGTGCCAGCAGTAGACAGGGAGGAGGAAACACCATATATTTT.

This chain joins TRBV9 and TRBJ1-2; D is ambiguous. The CDR3 runs 16 residues. CDR1 is SGDLS, CDR2 YYNGEE, per germline. Trimming removed 4 bases at V and 0 bases at J, with 16 bases between. CDR3 protein: CASSPSVFVANYGYTF. Written as DNA, the CDR3 is TGTGCCAGCAGCCCGAGTGTGTTTGTCGCTAACTATGGCTACACCTTC.

The chain employs TRBV5-1 and TRBJ1-3, with a weak D call TRBD1 (6 bases). The V end was cut by 1 base, the J end by 0 bases, with 11 bases between. This CDR3 is 16 amino acids long. Germline lookup yields CDR1 SGHRS and CDR2 YFSETQ. CDR3 region: CASSLYGQRSGNTIYF. DNA for the CDR3: TGCGCCAGCAGCTTGTATGGACAGCGCTCTGGAAACACCATATATTTT.

This chain links TRBV6-1 with TRBJ1-1; possibly TRBD1 for D (6 bases). CDR1 MNHNS and CDR2 SASEGT come from the germline V gene. Trimming took off 6 bases at V and 0 bases at J, with 11 bases between the two ends. The CDR3 totals 14 residues. Here the CDR3 reads CASSDRPMNTEAFF. The DNA for the CDR3 is TGTGCCAGCAGCGACAGGCCTATGAACACTGAAGCTTTCTTT.

The CDR3 DNA reads as TGTGCCAGTAGTATAGCGGGGGGGCGCGTCTACGAGCAGTACTTC. Its protein product is CASSIAGGRVYEQYF. This chain joins TRBV19 and TRBJ2-5, with 8 bases aligning to TRBD2. The DNA matches TRBJ2-7 better at its end, which makes the J call doubtful. Germline V gene lookup returns CDR1 LNHDA and CDR2 SQIVND (reference sequence). This CDR3 comprises 15 residues.

The gene calls are TRBV7-2 and TRBJ2-7; 7 positions match TRBD2. The CDR3 is 15 amino acids. Germline trimming cut 5 bases from V and 4 bases from J; bases unmatched to any gene: 11. CDR1 SGHTA and CDR2 FQGNSA come from the germline V gene. In DNA, the CDR3 is TGTGCCAGCAGCATCAACCGGGGGGACGTATACGAGCAGTACTTC. This gives the protein CASSINRGDVYEQYF.

This chain joins TRBV6-5 and TRBJ2-7; tentative D call: TRBD2 (5 bases). Germline V gene sequence: CDR1 MNHEY, CDR2 SVGAGI. V was cut by 0 bases and J by 1 base, with 10 bases left in between. The CDR3 has 15 amino acids. CDR3 DNA: TGTGCCAGCAGTTACTCGTTCCCGGGGTCCTACGAGCAGTACTTC. It yields the protein CASSYSFPGSYEQYF.

J is TRBJ1-4 and V is TRBV7-9, with D perhaps TRBD1 (6 bases). Germline V gene lookup returns CDR1 SEHNR and CDR2 FQNEAQ (reference sequence). V shed 1 base and J shed 4 bases, with 10 bases lying between them. The CDR3 sequence is 15 residues long. The CDR3 DNA reads TGTGCCAGCAGCTTAGGGACAGTCGGTAATGAAAAACTGTTTTTT. This codes for CASSLGTVGNEKLFF.

This chain connects TRBV6-5 to TRBJ2-2; 10 bases are a match to TRBD1. Unmatched junction bases numbered 0, after V lost 5 bases and J lost 3 bases. The germline V gene has CDR1 MNHEY and CDR2 SVGAGI. The CDR3 runs 14 residues. The CDR3 nucleotides are TGTGCCAGCAGTGGACAGGGGGACACCGGGGAGCTGTTTTTT. Translation gives CASSGQGDTGELFF.

In its sample, this clone was seen once. V usage is TRBV28 and J usage is TRBJ1-5, with a possible D match to TRBD1 (5 bases). The ends were cut back, 2 bases at V and 1 base at J, with 9 bases in the middle. This CDR3 region has 15 residues. Germline V lookup: CDR1 MDHEN, CDR2 SYDVKM. CDR3 sequence reads: CASSLGGGSNQPQHF. The CDR3 nucleotides read TGTGCCAGCAGTTTAGGGGGGGGAAGCAATCAGCCCCAGCATTTT.

The V and J genes are TRBV16 and TRBJ1-5, with unresolved D. The CDR3 sequence is 15 residues long. CDR1 is KGHSY and CDR2 is FQNENV in the germline V gene. V lost 5 bases and J lost 0, with 11 bases in between. The CDR3 sequence is CASSFSGRSNQPQHF. The CDR3 nucleotides are TGTGCCAGCAGCTTCTCGGGTCGTAGCAATCAGCCCCAGCATTTT.

The V and J genes are TRBV11-3 and TRBJ1-5, with a tentative D call TRBD1 (6 bases). This CDR3 region has 17 residues. Germline loops: CDR1 SGHNT, CDR2 YENEEA. V was pared by 1 base and J by 6 bases, with 19 bases between. The CDR3 DNA is TGTGCCAGCAGCTTAGCACCCCCGGACAGTTTGGGTCAGCCCCAGCATTTT. Protein product: CASSLAPPDSLGQPQHF.

This chain uses TRBV5-4 with TRBJ1-3, with 9 nucleotides matching TRBD1. Germline CDR1 and CDR2: SGHNT and YYREEE (reference sequence). This CDR3 is 16 amino acids long. The junction had 5 bases not matched to a gene; V was cut back by 0 bases and J by 4 bases. The CDR3 reads CASSLDGQGRGNTIYF. The CDR3 DNA reads TGTGCCAGCAGCTTGGACGGACAGGGGAGAGGAAACACCATATATTTT.

The rearrangement links TRBV4-2 to TRBJ2-3; D is perhaps TRBD2 (6 bases). V was cut by 4 bases and J by 4 bases, with 9 bases left in between. CDR3 length equals 13 residues. Per the germline V gene, CDR1 is LGHNA and CDR2 is YNFKEQ. CDR3 in DNA: TGTGCCAGCAGCCTTGGAGGGGCAGATACGCAGTATTTT. Its protein is CASSLGGADTQYF.

This rearrangement joins TRBV5-1 to TRBJ2-2, with D possibly TRBD1 on 5 matching bases. The CDR3 consists of 15 residues. V lost 3 bases, J lost 1 base, and 10 bases lay in between. Germline loops: CDR1 SGHRS, CDR2 YFSETQ. The CDR3 sequence is CASSSRTLNTGELFF. DNA for the CDR3: TGCGCCAGCAGCTCCCGGACACTGAACACCGGGGAGCTGTTTTTT.

The chain uses TRBV15 and TRBJ2-3; no reliable D call. CDR1 and CDR2 (germline): LNHNV, YYDKDF (reference sequence). Trimming cost V 0 bases and J 1 base, with 20 bases left between them. The CDR3 is 19 residues long. DNA for the CDR3: TGTGCCACCAGCAGAGATCCGCCGCGGTTAAGCCGGGGCACAGATACGCAGTATTTT. Translation gives CATSRDPPRLSRGTDTQYF.

This chain uses TRBV4-1 with TRBJ2-7; 9 bases map to TRBD1. CDR3 length: 16 residues. J gave up 2 bases and V 0 bases, and 5 bases lay outside the gene matches. Germline V gene lookup returns CDR1 MGHRA and CDR2 YSYEKL. For the CDR3, the DNA is TGCGCCAGCAGCCAAGACGGGGACAGGGCTGCCTACGAGCAGTACTTC. Translating it yields CASSQDGDRAAYEQYF.

This chain connects TRBV18 to TRBJ2-7; 7 nucleotides agree with TRBD2. There are 15 residues in the CDR3. In germline, CDR1 is KGHSH, CDR2 LQKENI. With V trimmed by 2 bases and J by 5 bases, 9 bases remained unmatched. The CDR3: CASSPSSQRDNEQYF. The CDR3 nucleotides are TGTGCCAGCTCACCATCAAGCCAGCGGGATAACGAGCAGTACTTC. The whole variable domain, filled in from reference TRBV18 and TRBJ2-7, reads NAGVMQNPRHLVRRRGQEARLRCSPMKGHSHVYWYRQLPEEGLKFMVYLQKENIIDESGMPKERFSAEFPKEGPSILRIQQVVRGDSAAYFCASSPSSQRDNEQYFGPGTRLTVT.

This rearrangement joins TRBV5-1 to TRBJ2-6; 9 bases line up with TRBD1. Trimming took 4 bases from V and 5 from J; bases not matched to a gene: 4. The CDR3 has 15 amino acids. Germline V gene lookup returns CDR1 SGHRS and CDR2 YFSETQ. The CDR3 bases are TGCGCCAGCAGCCCGGGGACAGGGTGGGCCAACGTCCTGACTTTC. Its protein product is CASSPGTGWANVLTF.

The rearrangement joins TRBV4-2 to TRBJ1-3, with a possible D match to TRBD1 (6 bases). Germline V gene data show CDR1 as LGHNA and CDR2 as YNFKEQ. The CDR3 runs 17 residues. V lost 3 bases and J lost 4, with 19 bases in between. The CDR3 nucleotides read TGTGCCAGCAGCCACGAGGTTGCCAGGGGAACCGGAAACACCATATATTTT. It codes for CASSHEVARGTGNTIYF.

The gene calls are TRBV4-1 and TRBJ2-1; TRBD1 agrees at 9 bases. The CDR3 runs 17 residues. Germline V lookup: CDR1 MGHRA, CDR2 YSYEKL. V shed 2 bases, J shed 8 bases, and the junction held 13 bases outside the gene matches. CDR3 nucleotides: TGCGCCAGCAGCCAACATCCGACAGGGGGTTTAGGAGATGAGCAGTTCTTC. Translation: CASSQHPTGGLGDEQFF.

This chain joins TRBV10-3 and TRBJ1-5, with no clear D. The V end was cut by 2 bases, the J end by 3 bases, with 8 bases between. The CDR3 length is 14 residues. The germline V gene encodes CDR1 ENHRY and CDR2 SYGVKD. The CDR3 region is CAISEVTNNQPQHF. The CDR3, as DNA: TGTGCCATCAGTGAGGTCACTAACAATCAGCCCCAGCATTTT.

V and J are TRBV5-1 and TRBJ2-7, with TRBD1 as a possible D gene (5 bases). Germline CDR1 SGHRS, CDR2 YFSETQ. Trimming removed 5 bases at V and 2 bases at J, with 8 bases between. The CDR3 has 12 amino acids. CDR3 amino acids: CASRSGPYEQYF. The CDR3 bases are TGCGCCAGCAGGTCAGGGCCCTACGAGCAGTACTTC.

The V call is TRBV19, the J call TRBJ2-1; 9 nucleotides agree with TRBD2. The germline V gene encodes CDR1 LNHDA and CDR2 SQIVND (reference sequence). The CDR3 runs to 15 residues. J gave up 6 bases and V 10 bases, and 13 bases lay outside the gene matches. CDR3 residues: CATRLAGAETNEQFF. The CDR3 DNA reads TGTGCCACTCGGTTAGCGGGGGCCGAAACCAATGAGCAGTTCTTC.

CDR3 in amino acids: CASSLSGLVGYTF. In nucleotides, the CDR3 is TGTGCCAGCAGTCTCTCGGGGTTGGTAGGCTACACCTTC. The chain couples TRBV6-5 to TRBJ1-2; D is unresolved. The germline CDR1 and CDR2 sequences are MNHEY and SVGAGI. This CDR3 contains 13 residues. Trimming removed 5 bases from V and 8 bases from J, with 15 bases in between.

In this sample, this clone turned up once. This specimen includes other DNA sequences encoding the same CDR3. The chain employs TRBV27 and TRBJ1-1, with D uncertain. Germline-derived CDR1 and CDR2 are MNHEY and SMNVEV (reference sequence). V dropped 3 bases and J dropped 4 bases, with 9 bases sitting between them. The CDR3 extends over 13 amino acids. The CDR3 bases are TGTGCCAGCAGTTTTCGGGAGGGCACTGAAGCTTTCTTT. Its protein product is CASSFREGTEAFF.

This sequence joins TRBV6-1 and TRBJ1-5; D remains unclear. The CDR3 is 15 residues long. The V end lost 8 bases, the J end lost 2 bases, and 16 bases lay between the germline ends. Germline V gives CDR1 MNHNS, CDR2 SASEGT. The CDR3 DNA is TGTGCCAGCGGGTCGGCGGGTAGCGGCAATCAGCCCCAGCATTTT. It translates to CASGSAGSGNQPQHF.